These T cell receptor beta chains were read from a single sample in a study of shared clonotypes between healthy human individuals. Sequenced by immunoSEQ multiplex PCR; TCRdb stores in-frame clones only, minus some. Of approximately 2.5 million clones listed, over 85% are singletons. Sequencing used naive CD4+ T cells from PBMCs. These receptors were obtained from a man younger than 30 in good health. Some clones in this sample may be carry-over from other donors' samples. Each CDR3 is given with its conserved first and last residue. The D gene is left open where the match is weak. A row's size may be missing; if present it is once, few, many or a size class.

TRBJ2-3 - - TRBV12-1 CASSFLVHVTQYF TGTGCCAGCAGCTTTCTAGTACACGTTACGCAGTATTTT
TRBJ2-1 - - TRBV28 CASSPDPYNEQFF TGTGCCAGCAGCCCGGACCCATACAATGAGCAGTTCTTC
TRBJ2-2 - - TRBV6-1 CASRPQGRDGELFF TGTGCCAGCAGGCCGCAGGGGAGGGACGGGGAGCTGTTTTTT
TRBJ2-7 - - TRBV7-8 CASSPWGLSYEQYF TGTGCCAGCAGCCCCTGGGGGCTCTCCTACGAGCAGTACTTC
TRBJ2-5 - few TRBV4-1 CASSQGQLQETQYF TGCGCCAGCAGCCAAGGACAGCTCCAAGAGACCCAGTACTTC
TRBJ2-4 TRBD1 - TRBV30 CAWSGAGTVKNIQYF TGTGCCTGGAGTGGGGCTGGGACAGTTAAAAACATTCAGTACTTC
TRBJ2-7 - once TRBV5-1 CASSLEGSISYEQYF TGCGCCAGCAGCTTGGAAGGGTCTATCTCCTACGAGCAGTACTTC
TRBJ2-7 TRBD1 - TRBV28 CASSVPGQGSYYEQYF TGTGCCAGCAGCGTCCCGGGACAGGGGTCTTACTACGAGCAGTACTTC
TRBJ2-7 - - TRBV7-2 CASSFQGLYDEQYF TGTGCCAGCAGCTTCCAGGGGTTGTACGACGAGCAGTACTTC
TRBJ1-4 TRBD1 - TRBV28 CASSPTLGSGGSGEKLFF TGTGCCAGCAGTCCCACTCTGGGCTCAGGGGGGAGTGGGGAAAAACTGTTTTTT
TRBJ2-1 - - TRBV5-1 CASSKSSYNEQFF TGCGCCAGCAGCAAAAGCTCCTACAATGAGCAGTTCTTC
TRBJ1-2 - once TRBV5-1 CASSLDGEYGYTF TGCGCCAGCAGCTTGGATGGGGAATATGGCTACACCTTC
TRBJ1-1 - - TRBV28 CASSFGFYRQNTEAFF TGTGCCAGCAGTTTTGGGTTTTATCGACAGAACACTGAAGCTTTCTTT
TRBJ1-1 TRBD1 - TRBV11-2 CASSRYRGNQAEAFF TGTGCCAGCAGCCGATACAGGGGAAACCAAGCTGAAGCTTTCTTT
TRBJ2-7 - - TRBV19 CASSIRGYNYEQYF TGTGCCAGTAGTATTCGGGGGTACAACTACGAGCAGTACTTC
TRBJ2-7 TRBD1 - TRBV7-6 CASSTPGQGPYEQYF TGTGCCAGCAGCACGCCGGGACAGGGACCCTACGAGCAGTACTTC
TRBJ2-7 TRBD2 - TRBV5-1 CASSGGLAASYEQYF TGCGCCAGCAGCGGGGGACTAGCGGCCTCCTACGAGCAGTACTTC
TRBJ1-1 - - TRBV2 CASKVSGVLNTEAFF TGTGCCAGCAAGGTTTCGGGCGTCCTGAACACTGAAGCTTTCTTT
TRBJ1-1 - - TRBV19 CASSVPRGTEAFF TGTGCCAGTAGTGTCCCCAGGGGAACTGAAGCTTTCTTT
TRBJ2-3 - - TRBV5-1 CASSLVGQSTDTQYF TGCGCCAGCAGCTTGGTTGGACAGAGCACAGATACGCAGTATTTT
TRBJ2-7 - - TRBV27 CASSFRNTRVNEQYF TGTGCCAGCAGTTTCAGGAATACCAGGGTAAACGAGCAGTACTTC
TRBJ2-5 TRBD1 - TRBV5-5 CASSVGTGGGETQYF TGTGCCAGCAGCGTTGGGACAGGGGGAGGAGAGACCCAGTACTTC
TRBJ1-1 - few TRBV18 CASSPQGARPEAFF TGTGCCAGCTCACCACAGGGAGCCCGGCCTGAAGCTTTCTTT
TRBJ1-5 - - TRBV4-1 CASSRDTQNQPQHF TGCGCCAGCAGTCGGGACACTCAAAATCAGCCCCAGCATTTT
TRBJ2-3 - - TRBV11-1 CASSLGQMETQYF TGTGCCAGCAGCCTCGGACAGATGGAGACGCAGTATTTT
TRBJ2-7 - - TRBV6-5 CASSYGFGGYSYEQYF TGTGCCAGCAGTTACGGGTTTGGAGGTTACTCCTACGAGCAGTACTTC
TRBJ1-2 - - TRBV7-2 CASTEDGLPVYGYTF TGTGCCAGCACTGAAGATGGGCTCCCCGTCTATGGCTACACCTTC
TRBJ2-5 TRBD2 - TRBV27 CASKREGRETQYF TGTGCCAGCAAGCGGGAGGGCCGAGAGACCCAGTACTTC
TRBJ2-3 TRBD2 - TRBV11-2 CASRGLAGRTDTQYF TGTGCCAGCAGGGGGTTAGCGGGACGCACAGATACGCAGTATTTT
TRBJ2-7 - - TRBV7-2 CASSRPTYEQYF TGTGCCAGCAGCAGACCGACCTACGAGCAGTACTTC
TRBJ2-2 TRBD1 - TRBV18 CASSPQGATGELFF TGTGCCAGCTCACCACAGGGGGCGACGGGGGAGCTGTTTTTT
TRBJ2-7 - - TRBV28 CASSLRTRGLGEQYF TGTGCCAGCAGTTTAAGAACCAGGGGATTGGGCGAGCAGTACTTC
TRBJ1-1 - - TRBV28 CASTWGVLNTEAFF TGTGCCAGCACCTGGGGGGTGTTGAACACTGAAGCTTTCTTT
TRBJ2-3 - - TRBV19 CASSMGRGRDDTQYF TGTGCCAGTAGTATGGGGAGGGGGCGCGACGATACGCAGTATTTT
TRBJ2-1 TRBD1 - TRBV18 CASSPRTDREQFF TGTGCCAGCTCACCACGGACGGACAGGGAGCAGTTCTTC
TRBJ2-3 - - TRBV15 CATSMTGSDTQYF TGTGCCACCAGCATGACGGGGTCAGATACGCAGTATTTT
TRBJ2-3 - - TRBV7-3 CASSPSLARTDTQYF TGTGCCAGCAGCCCCTCCCTAGCGCGCACAGATACGCAGTATTTT
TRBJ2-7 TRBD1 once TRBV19 CASSRGQGHYEQYF TGTGCCAGTAGTAGGGGACAGGGCCACTACGAGCAGTACTTC
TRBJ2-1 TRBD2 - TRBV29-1 CSVVVAGKGYNEQFF TGCAGCGTTGTCGTAGCGGGAAAGGGGTACAATGAGCAGTTCTTC
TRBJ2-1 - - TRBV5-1 CASSIRTSGSYNEQFF TGCGCCAGCAGCATTAGGACCAGCGGCTCCTACAATGAGCAGTTCTTC
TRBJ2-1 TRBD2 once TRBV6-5 CASSYSSGRANNEQFF TGTGCCAGCAGTTACTCTAGCGGGAGGGCCAACAATGAGCAGTTCTTC
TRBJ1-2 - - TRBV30 CAWSPQGYGYTF TGTGCCTGGAGCCCCCAGGGCTATGGCTACACCTTC
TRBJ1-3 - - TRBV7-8 CASSLVGPQGGNTIYF TGTGCCAGCAGCTTAGTAGGTCCGCAGGGTGGAAACACCATATATTTT
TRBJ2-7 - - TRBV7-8 CASSKRTGSSYEQYF TGTGCCAGCAGCAAACGGACGGGGAGCTCCTACGAGCAGTACTTC
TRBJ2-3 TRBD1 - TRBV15 CATSRGQGNTDTQYF TGTGCCACCAGCAGAGGACAGGGGAACACAGATACGCAGTATTTT
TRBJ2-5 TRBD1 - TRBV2 CASSWTGTQETQYF TGTGCCAGCAGTTGGACAGGGACCCAAGAGACCCAGTACTTC
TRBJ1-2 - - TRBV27 CASSFMGGSSYGYTF TGTGCCAGCAGTTTTATGGGGGGCAGTAGCTATGGCTACACCTTC
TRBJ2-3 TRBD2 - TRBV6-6 CASSYGASGRTDTQYF TGTGCCAGCAGTTACGGGGCGAGCGGGAGGACAGATACGCAGTATTTT
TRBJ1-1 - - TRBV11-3 CASSFRTGKGMNTEAFF TGTGCCAGCAGCTTCCGTACGGGTAAGGGTATGAACACTGAAGCTTTCTTT